A selection of T cell receptor beta chains follows, all from one sample in a study of blood T cell repertoires in COVID-19. Repertoires were generated with immunoSEQ multiplex PCR, while TCRdb's copy carries only in-frame clones and drops some. The data contain just over 250,000 clones, about 86% of them seen just once; the ten biggest clones take up approximately 4.5%. Material for sequencing was PBMCs or T cells enriched from blood (not recorded which). The receptors here all came from a man aged 25 to 40 with acute COVID-19. CDR3s include the opening cysteine and the closing phenylalanine or tryptophan. The D gene is left open where the match is weak. The size entry is marked missing in some rows and otherwise reads once, few, many or a size class.

clone_size: .; d_call: .; v_call: TRBV11-1; j_call: TRBJ1-4; cdr3_aa: CASSQRQGLTNEKLFF; cdr3_nt: TGTGCCAGCAGCCAGCGCCAGGGGCTAACTAATGAAAAACTGTTTTTT
clone_size: .; d_call: .; v_call: TRBV5-8; j_call: TRBJ1-5; cdr3_aa: CASIFDRHNQPQHF; cdr3_nt: TGTGCCAGCATTTTCGACAGGCACAATCAGCCCCAGCATTTT
clone_size: .; d_call: .; v_call: TRBV2; j_call: TRBJ1-1; cdr3_aa: CASSLPGPRGGTEAFF; cdr3_nt: TGTGCCAGCAGTCTCCCGGGACCCCGCGGGGGCACTGAAGCTTTCTTT
clone_size: .; d_call: TRBD1; v_call: TRBV19; j_call: TRBJ2-2; cdr3_aa: CATREGQWLSGELFF; cdr3_nt: TGTGCCACTAGAGAGGGACAGTGGCTCTCCGGGGAGCTGTTTTTT
clone_size: .; d_call: .; v_call: TRBV7-8; j_call: TRBJ1-3; cdr3_aa: CASSFYGQTGNTIYF; cdr3_nt: TGTGCCAGCAGCTTCTACGGACAGACTGGAAACACCATATATTTT
clone_size: .; d_call: TRBD1; v_call: TRBV7-9; j_call: TRBJ1-2; cdr3_aa: CASSLQGVNNYGYTF; cdr3_nt: TGTGCCAGCAGCCTACAGGGGGTTAACAACTATGGCTACACCTTC
clone_size: .; d_call: TRBD1; v_call: TRBV28; j_call: TRBJ1-5; cdr3_aa: CASSFQGGRYNQPQHF; cdr3_nt: TGTGCCAGCAGTTTTCAAGGGGGCAGGTACAATCAGCCCCAGCATTTT
clone_size: .; d_call: TRBD1; v_call: TRBV18; j_call: TRBJ2-4; cdr3_aa: CASSPRDSLAKNIQYF; cdr3_nt: TGTGCCAGCTCACCACGGGACAGCCTAGCCAAAAACATTCAGTACTTC
clone_size: once; d_call: .; v_call: TRBV19; j_call: TRBJ2-2; cdr3_aa: CASSIPGGTELFF; cdr3_nt: TGTGCCAGTAGTATTCCTGGCGGGACGGAGCTGTTTTTT
clone_size: .; d_call: .; v_call: TRBV11-2; j_call: TRBJ2-1; cdr3_aa: CASSFQRVLTYNEQFF; cdr3_nt: TGTGCCAGCAGTTTCCAGAGGGTCCTGACCTACAATGAGCAGTTCTTC
clone_size: many; d_call: .; v_call: TRBV7-2; j_call: TRBJ1-2; cdr3_aa: CASSLTSQDGYTF; cdr3_nt: TGTGCCAGCAGCTTAACAAGCCAGGATGGCTACACCTTC
clone_size: .; d_call: .; v_call: TRBV7-9; j_call: TRBJ2-2; cdr3_aa: CATSSDSANTGELFF; cdr3_nt: TGTGCCACAAGTTCGGACAGCGCGAACACCGGGGAGCTGTTTTTT
clone_size: .; d_call: .; v_call: TRBV2; j_call: TRBJ2-4; cdr3_aa: CASSVERLAKNIQYF; cdr3_nt: TGTGCCAGCAGTGTAGAGAGACTAGCCAAAAACATTCAGTACTTC
clone_size: .; d_call: TRBD1; v_call: TRBV19; j_call: TRBJ1-2; cdr3_aa: CASSIRGSGGYTF; cdr3_nt: TGTGCCAGTAGTATCAGGGGGTCAGGTGGCTACACCTTC
clone_size: .; d_call: .; v_call: TRBV13; j_call: TRBJ1-1; cdr3_aa: CASSLERGNTEAFF; cdr3_nt: TGTGCCAGCAGCTTAGAACGGGGGAACACTGAAGCTTTCTTT
clone_size: .; d_call: TRBD1; v_call: TRBV28; j_call: TRBJ1-6; cdr3_aa: CASRGDSTYNSPLHF; cdr3_nt: TGTGCCAGCAGGGGGGACAGCACCTATAATTCACCCCTCCACTTT
clone_size: .; d_call: TRBD1; v_call: TRBV28; j_call: TRBJ1-6; cdr3_aa: CASSSSGTGNSPLHF; cdr3_nt: TGTGCCAGCAGTTCTTCCGGGACAGGGAATTCACCCCTCCACTTT
clone_size: .; d_call: .; v_call: TRBV11-2; j_call: TRBJ1-1; cdr3_aa: CASSLRGEAFF; cdr3_nt: TGTGCCAGCAGCCTCAGGGGTGAAGCTTTCTTT
clone_size: few; d_call: .; v_call: TRBV15; j_call: TRBJ2-3; cdr3_aa: CATSRDGEADTQYF; cdr3_nt: TGTGCCACCAGCAGAGATGGGGAGGCAGATACGCAGTATTTT
clone_size: .; d_call: TRBD1; v_call: TRBV19; j_call: TRBJ1-4; cdr3_aa: CASSIGTGVGEKLFF; cdr3_nt: TGTGCCAGTAGTATAGGTACAGGGGTTGGTGAAAAACTGTTTTTT
clone_size: once; d_call: TRBD1; v_call: TRBV5-6; j_call: TRBJ1-2; cdr3_aa: CASSQRRTGAQLGYGYTF; cdr3_nt: TGTGCCAGCAGCCAAAGGCGGACAGGGGCCCAGCTGGGCTATGGCTACACCTTC
clone_size: .; d_call: .; v_call: TRBV5-1; j_call: TRBJ1-6; cdr3_aa: CASSLGSSVSAGSPLHF; cdr3_nt: TGTGCCAGCAGCTTGGGCTCCTCGGTCTCGGCGGGCTCACCCCTCCACTTT
clone_size: .; d_call: .; v_call: TRBV6-1; j_call: TRBJ2-2; cdr3_aa: CASSEARTYTGELFF; cdr3_nt: TGTGCCAGCAGTGAAGCCAGAACGTACACCGGGGAGCTGTTTTTT
clone_size: .; d_call: TRBD1; v_call: TRBV24-1; j_call: TRBJ1-4; cdr3_aa: CATSDYGTGREKLFF; cdr3_nt: TGTGCCACCAGTGATTATGGGACAGGCCGCGAAAAACTGTTTTTT
clone_size: .; d_call: .; v_call: TRBV19; j_call: TRBJ2-6; cdr3_aa: CASGAGANVLTF; cdr3_nt: TGTGCCAGCGGAGCTGGGGCCAACGTCCTGACTTTC
clone_size: .; d_call: TRBD1; v_call: TRBV27; j_call: TRBJ1-2; cdr3_aa: CASSQTGTGIYGYTF; cdr3_nt: TGTGCCAGCAGCCAAACCGGGACAGGCATCTATGGCTACACCTTC
clone_size: .; d_call: TRBD1; v_call: TRBV6-5; j_call: TRBJ1-2; cdr3_aa: CASRPAGQGNYGYTF; cdr3_nt: TGTGCCAGCAGACCTGCGGGACAGGGAAACTATGGCTACACCTTC
clone_size: .; d_call: TRBD2; v_call: TRBV29-1; j_call: TRBJ2-5; cdr3_aa: CSTTGTSGLQTQYF; cdr3_nt: TGCAGCACTACCGGGACTAGCGGGCTTCAGACCCAGTACTTC